These 22 T cell receptor beta chains originate from one sample sequenced in a study of control samples from healthy donors and cancer patients. Sequencing was performed with immunoSEQ multiplex PCR; in TCRdb, only in-frame clones are kept and a portion is missing. The profile shows around 140,000 clones, less than 95% of them singletons. Sequencing input: blood. The receptors were gathered from a man between 18 and 35 years old in good health.

This clone was detected once. The genes are TRBV3-1 (or the pseudogene TRBV3-2) and TRBJ2-3, with 11 bases lining up with TRBD2. Germline CDR1 LGHDT, CDR2 YNNKEL (reference sequence). Unmatched junction bases numbered 8, after V lost 4 bases and J lost 11 bases. The CDR3 is 14 amino acids. CDR3 sequence: CASSPSGGLHQQYF. The CDR3 bases are TGTGCCAGCAGCCCTAGCGGGGGGCTCCATCAGCAGTATTTT.

A word on this clone: Other DNA sequences within the sample encode an identical CDR3. This chain uses TRBV5-4 with TRBJ2-3, with D perhaps matching TRBD1 (7 bases). Germline assignment: CDR1 SGHNT and CDR2 YYREEE (reference sequence). The V and J ends lost 4 bases and 0 bases respectively, with 15 bases between them. This CDR3 region has 16 residues. DNA of the CDR3: TGTGCCAGCAGCGCGTACAGGGGACTTAGCACAGATACGCAGTATTTT. This sequence encodes CASSAYRGLSTDTQYF.

This clone was recorded only once. V gene TRBV4-2 combines with J gene TRBJ2-1, with 7 bases lining up with TRBD2. Germline CDR1 reads LGHNA; CDR2 reads YNFKEQ. This CDR3 comprises 14 residues. J gave up 8 bases and V 0 bases, and 4 bases lay outside the gene matches. Here the CDR3 DNA reads TGTGCCAGCAGCCAAGAGGAGCGGGGCGATGAGCAGTTCTTC. Its translation: CASSQEERGDEQFF.

The chain is built from TRBV4-1 and TRBJ1-1, with 9 bases that match TRBD1. This CDR3 contains 16 residues. CDR1 is MGHRA, CDR2 YSYEKL, per germline. The trim removed 3 bases at V and 3 bases at J, leaving 8 bases unmatched. The CDR3 is CASSQVLGQGYTEAFF. In DNA, the CDR3 is TGCGCCAGCAGCCAGGTACTGGGACAGGGCTACACTGAAGCTTTCTTT.

The chain joins TRBV5-6 to TRBJ2-4; D gene uncertain. V was pared by 2 bases and J by 7 bases, with 16 bases between. Germline V gene lookup returns CDR1 SGHDT and CDR2 YYEEEE. CDR3 length: 15 amino acids. The CDR3 bases are TGTGCCAGCAGCTTAAAAGTACGGATTGGGAACATTCAGTACTTC. Amino acids: CASSLKVRIGNIQYF.

The chain employs TRBV2 and TRBJ1-6; 7 nucleotides match TRBD1. The germline CDR1 and CDR2 sequences are SNHLY and FYNNEI. The CDR3 loop spans 12 amino acids. J lost 10 bases, V lost 5 bases, and 2 bases had no gene match. CDR3 DNA sequence: TGTGCCAGCAGTTGGACAGGATCACCCCTCCACTTT. Translating it yields CASSWTGSPLHF.

The chain is built from TRBV30 and TRBJ2-7; D gene ambiguous. This CDR3 is 13 amino acids long. The V and J ends lost 3 bases and 2 bases respectively, with 11 bases between them. The germline gives CDR1 GTSNPN, CDR2 SVGIG (reference sequence). The CDR3 here is CAWSAGSPYEQYF. The CDR3 DNA follows: TGTGCCTGGAGCGCCGGGTCCCCCTACGAGCAGTACTTC. The entire variable domain, with the rest obtained from reference TRBV30 and TRBJ2-7, is as follows: SQTIHQWPATLVQPVGSPLSLECTVEGTSNPNLYWYRQAAGRGLQLLFYSVGIGQISSEVPQNLSASRPQDRQFILSSKKLLLSDSGFYLCAWSAGSPYEQYFGPGTRLTVT.

The chain uses TRBV6-5 and TRBJ2-3, with 9 bases identical to TRBD1. The CDR3 contains 15 residues. CDR1 is MNHEY, CDR2 SVGAGI, per germline. V was pared by 7 bases and J by 6 bases, with 11 bases of the junction left unmatched. The CDR3 DNA sequence: TGTGCCAGCACCAGGACAGGGGAGAATTGGGATACGCAGTATTTT. This gives the protein CASTRTGENWDTQYF.

The chain combines TRBV4-3 with TRBJ1-1; the D gene is possibly TRBD1 (6 bases). This CDR3 region has 15 residues. With 4 bases removed from V and 5 bases from J, the gap between germline ends came to 17 bases. Germline V gene lookup returns CDR1 LGHNA and CDR2 YSLEER. DNA for the CDR3: TGCGCCAGCAGCCCTTCGGGGGGCAAGGTGACTGAAGCTTTCTTT. Translated, it gives CASSPSGGKVTEAFF.

This chain connects TRBV5-1 to TRBJ2-3; D possibly uses TRBD1 or TRBD2 (5 bases each). The CDR3 spans 15 residues. CDR1 is SGHRS, CDR2 YFSETQ, per germline. Trimming left V 4 bases short and J 4 bases short, with 16 bases between. CDR3 sequence: CASSPTREPADTQYF. As DNA, the CDR3 is TGCGCCAGCAGCCCTACCAGGGAGCCGGCAGATACGCAGTATTTT.

The chain combines TRBV13 with TRBJ2-5; D call uncertain. CDR3 length: 13 amino acids. Germline loops: CDR1 PRHDT, CDR2 FYEKMQ (reference sequence). V was trimmed by 3 bases and J by 3 bases, leaving 8 bases between them. The CDR3 region has the DNA TGTGCCAGCAGCTTTCAGACGGAAGAGACCCAGTACTTC. Translating gives CASSFQTEETQYF.

The rearrangement uses TRBV19 and TRBJ1-2; D is ambiguous. Germline V lookup: CDR1 LNHDA, CDR2 SQIVND (reference sequence). With 6 bases removed from V and 4 bases from J, the gap between germline ends came to 12 bases. The CDR3 covers 13 residues. Here the CDR3 DNA reads TGTGCCAGTAGCCAAGGGAAAACCTATGGCTACACCTTC. Its protein is CASSQGKTYGYTF.

J is TRBJ2-2 and V is TRBV18; TRBD1 aligns across 7 bases. The CDR3 length is 14 residues. Germline V lookup: CDR1 KGHSH, CDR2 LQKENI. V lost 10 bases to trimming and J lost 7 bases; unmatched junction nucleotides: 12. CDR3 residues: CATNQQGTNGELFF. The CDR3 DNA reads TGTGCCACCAATCAACAGGGGACGAACGGGGAGCTGTTTTTT. The variable domain in full, completed from reference TRBV18 and TRBJ2-2, reads NAGVMQNPRHLVRRRGQEARLRCSPMKGHSHVYWYRQLPEEGLKFMVYLQKENIIDESGMPKERFSAEFPKEGPSILRIQQVVRGDSAAYFCATNQQGTNGELFFGEGSRLTVL.

The genes are TRBV6-6 and TRBJ2-3, with TRBD2 as a possible D gene (6 bases). Trimming removed 5 bases from V and 1 base from J, with 10 bases in between. CDR1 and CDR2 (germline): MNHNY, SVGAGI (reference sequence). This CDR3 is built from 14 residues. CDR3 bases: TGTGCCAGCAGTCCCCAGCGGGGCACAGATACGCAGTATTTT. Its translation: CASSPQRGTDTQYF.

V gene TRBV4-2 combines with J gene TRBJ2-1; maybe TRBD2 (7 bases). The CDR3 has 16 amino acids. Germline lookup yields CDR1 LGHNA and CDR2 YNFKEQ. The V end was cut by 1 base, the J end by 3 bases, with 13 bases between. CDR3 DNA: TGTGCCAGCAGCCAAGTGGGGGGGCTAGACTACAATGAGCAGTTCTTC. Amino acids: CASSQVGGLDYNEQFF.

The chain recombines TRBV5-1 with TRBJ1-1, with D hard to call. This CDR3 spans 14 amino acids. V lost 0 bases and J 7 bases, leaving 13 bases between the germline ends. CDR1 is SGHRS, CDR2 YFSETQ, per germline. CDR3 sequence: CASSLAGQTLEAFF. CDR3 sequence (DNA): TGCGCCAGCAGCTTGGCCGGCCAGACACTTGAAGCTTTCTTT.

The rearrangement links TRBV5-1 to TRBJ1-2, with D perhaps TRBD1 (5 bases). Germline values: CDR1 SGHRS, CDR2 YFSETQ. The CDR3 is 13 residues long. Trimming pared 2 bases from V and 4 bases from J, leaving 9 bases between. The CDR3: CASSFEGTYGYTF. DNA of the CDR3: TGCGCCAGCAGCTTCGAGGGGACCTATGGCTACACCTTC. Variable domain in full (rest from reference TRBV5-1 and TRBJ1-2): KAGVTQTPRYLIKTRGQQVTLSCSPISGHRSVSWYQQTPGQGLQFLFEYFSETQRNKGNFPGRFSGRQFSNSRSEMNVSTLELGDSALYLCASSFEGTYGYTFGSGTRLTVV.

The chain recombines TRBV21-1 with TRBJ2-7. TRBV21-1 is listed as a pseudogene. The CDR3 consists of 15 residues. For the CDR3, the DNA is TGTGCCAGCAGCAAACCTACGGACGGCAGCTACGAGCAGTACTTC. This gives the protein CASSKPTDGSYEQYF.

This rearrangement joins TRBV10-3 to TRBJ1-2; D may be TRBD1 (5 bases). Per the germline V gene, CDR1 is ENHRY and CDR2 is SYGVKD. Trimming left V 4 bases short and J 1 base short, with 10 bases between. The CDR3 loop spans 14 amino acids. As DNA, the CDR3 is TGTGCCATCAGTGTTACAGGCTATAACTATGGCTACACCTTC. This translates into CAISVTGYNYGYTF.

A remark on this clone: The sample holds other DNA sequences that translate to the same CDR3. The chain employs TRBV30 and TRBJ2-7; D is unclear. Germline CDR1 GTSNPN, CDR2 SVGIG (reference sequence). V shed 2 bases and J shed 3 bases, with 5 bases lying between them. The CDR3 consists of 11 residues. CDR3 sequence: CAWSRIYEQYF. CDR3 DNA: TGTGCCTGGAGTAGGATCTACGAGCAGTACTTC.

The chain links TRBV2 to TRBJ1-3; D not resolved. Trimming pared 8 bases from V and 0 bases from J, leaving 14 bases between. The CDR3 contains 15 residues. Germline lookup yields CDR1 SNHLY and CDR2 FYNNEI. The CDR3 region has the DNA TGTGCCAGCGCCCGAACGAGGGACTCTGGAAACACCATATATTTT. Translating gives CASARTRDSGNTIYF.

The chain combines TRBV4-1 with TRBJ1-6, with D maybe TRBD1 (5 bases). Germline V gives CDR1 MGHRA, CDR2 YSYEKL. This CDR3 has 17 amino acids. Trimming stripped 2 bases from V and 10 bases from J, with 21 bases between. In DNA, the CDR3 is TGCGCCAGCAGCCAATCGGCGGCGGGGGGAGAGGGATCACCCCTCCACTTT. It is translated as CASSQSAAGGEGSPLHF.